These T cell receptor beta chains were read from a single sample in a study of OX40 agonist ivuxolimab in advanced cancers. The table came from immunoSEQ multiplex PCR; TCRdb's copy has only in-frame clones and leaves some out. The sample has about 68,000 clones; 84% are singletons. Here the sequenced sample was CD4+ or CD8+ T cells sorted from blood, taken in a trial of the OX40 agonist ivuxolimab. All receptors derive from an adult with an advanced solid tumor such as melanoma, head and neck, liver or kidney cancer. Each CDR3 is given with its conserved first and last residue. Fields, in order: J gene, V gene, CDR3 protein.

TRBJ2-1,TRBV11-2,CASTPGRWTYNEQFF
TRBJ2-7,TRBV13,CASSLEVASGIPYEQYF
TRBJ2-5,TRBV5-4,CASSWGVAGEETQYF
TRBJ1-2,TRBV5-4,CASSLVGSDYGYTF
TRBJ2-5,TRBV7-7,CASSSGQASGTQYF
TRBJ2-7,TRBV14,CASSWTGVGGQYF
TRBJ2-2,TRBV11-1,CASRWGFGTGELFF
TRBJ1-5,TRBV2,CASRGTGGRTQPQHF
TRBJ1-2,TRBV7-9,CASSLDPGAGGYTF
TRBJ2-1,TRBV5-1,CASSLSGTQFNEQFF
TRBJ1-4,TRBV28,CASSAGGTGNEKLFF
TRBJ2-3,TRBV5-1,CASSPGTDTQYF
TRBJ2-5,TRBV7-2,CASSFSGETQYF
TRBJ2-1,TRBV7-3,CASSLYPQRNNEQFF
TRBJ2-1,TRBV5-4,CASSSGGGRALGEQFF
TRBJ1-1,TRBV19,CASSPRQEEAFF
TRBJ2-1,TRBV7-7,CASSLTAYNEQFF
TRBJ2-1,TRBV5-4,CASSLGDGNYNEQFF
TRBJ1-5,TRBV5-6,CASSRTGVGNQPQHF
TRBJ2-2,TRBV9,CASSASTANTGELFF
TRBJ1-5,TRBV28,CASSFSANQPQHF
TRBJ1-2,TRBV5-1,CASSLAGTGVYGYTF
TRBJ2-6,TRBV9,CASSPGQGATGANVLTF
TRBJ2-7,TRBV10-2,CAREGWGLAGDYEQYF
TRBJ2-7,TRBV29-1,CSVVPWTSGAYEQYF
TRBJ1-1,TRBV5-1,CASSLVGTGNTEAFF
TRBJ2-2,TRBV7-2,CASSLANQNTGELFF
TRBJ1-2,TRBV28,CASSFSPQRYTF
TRBJ1-1,TRBV29-1,CSVEVGRNTEAFF
TRBJ1-1,TRBV5-4,CASSLESGGASFAFF
-,TRBV28,CASKTSGAREQYF
TRBJ1-5,TRBV19,CASSGTASNQPQHF
TRBJ2-2,TRBV15,CATSKPENTGELFF
TRBJ1-2,TRBV29-1,CSVMGGYGYTF
TRBJ2-7,TRBV27,CASSLSGRSYEQYF
TRBJ2-1,TRBV11-1,CASSLDRALDNEQFF
TRBJ1-2,TRBV28,CASVRGGSGNYGYTF
TRBJ2-7,TRBV4-2,CASSRSSIGQGAYEQYF
TRBJ1-2,TRBV2,CASSENLAGLFGYTF
TRBJ2-1,TRBV11-3,CASSNSGGSYNEQFF
TRBJ1-1,TRBV9,CASSVVDSSTEAFF
TRBJ2-7,TRBV4-3,CASSQERTGAYEQYF
TRBJ2-3,TRBV5-4,CASSSGGGLGETDTQYF
TRBJ2-7,TRBV2,CASSEYGGLSSYEQYF
TRBJ2-1,TRBV30,CAWDQIVEREDEQFF
TRBJ1-4,TRBV6-5,CASSYRGATNEKLFF
TRBJ2-5,TRBV5-6,CASSLGRAQETQYF
TRBJ1-1,TRBV28,CASSGGAETEAFF
TRBJ2-3,TRBV7-9,CASSHDKAGGSTDTQYF
TRBJ1-3,TRBV10-3,CAISESGNTIYF
TRBJ2-7,TRBV7-8,CASSTRTGLLEQYF
TRBJ2-3,TRBV7-9,CASSRNLAGRPSSTDTQYF
TRBJ2-2,TRBV7-2,CASSLSGGELFF
TRBJ2-5,TRBV10-3,CATQTGTEETQYF
TRBJ2-1,TRBV19,CASSIEVAGGNEQFF